This is a list of T cell receptor beta chains from one sample in a study of PD-1 blockade in classical Hodgkin lymphoma. Measured with immunoSEQ multiplex PCR; TCRdb has only the in-frame clones, and not every one. This table holds about 150,000 clones, approximately 81% found once. This specimen consisted of peripheral blood mononuclear cells (PBMCs), obtained before the second cycle of nivolumab. The receptors were gathered from a human donor with classical Hodgkin lymphoma. Each CDR3 is given without its conserved first and last residue.

v_call: TRBV18; cdr3_length: 12; j_call: TRBJ2-7; cdr3_aa: ASSPGVLVYEQY
v_call: TRBV28; cdr3_length: 11; j_call: TRBJ1-5; cdr3_aa: ASSRTGNQPQH
v_call: TRBV5-5; cdr3_length: 12; j_call: TRBJ1-6; cdr3_aa: ASSLGQGHSPLH
v_call: TRBV27; cdr3_length: 14; j_call: TRBJ2-5; cdr3_aa: ASSSFPGQGQETQY
v_call: TRBV11-2; cdr3_length: 13; j_call: TRBJ2-5; cdr3_aa: ASSFLPTGQETQY
v_call: TRBV27; cdr3_length: 14; j_call: TRBJ2-3; cdr3_aa: ASSLGQGARRDTQY
v_call: TRBV5-1; cdr3_length: 12; j_call: TRBJ1-1; cdr3_aa: ASSLGGANTEAF
v_call: TRBV7-9; cdr3_length: 11; j_call: TRBJ1-1; cdr3_aa: ASSSGGIWGAF
v_call: TRBV29-1; cdr3_length: 12; j_call: TRBJ2-3; cdr3_aa: SVEPTGSPDTQY
v_call: TRBV19; cdr3_length: 12; j_call: TRBJ2-2; cdr3_aa: ASSPRGWTGELF
v_call: TRBV28; cdr3_length: 11; j_call: TRBJ2-7; cdr3_aa: ASSLVETYEQY
v_call: TRBV6-5; cdr3_length: 11; j_call: TRBJ1-5; cdr3_aa: ASRTQGAQPQH
v_call: TRBV4-1; cdr3_length: 14; j_call: TRBJ2-3; cdr3_aa: ASSQATSGRADTQY
v_call: TRBV19; cdr3_length: 15; j_call: TRBJ1-5; cdr3_aa: ASTPRDLWEGNQPQH
v_call: TRBV10-3; cdr3_length: 15; j_call: TRBJ2-1; cdr3_aa: AISEPVSGNIYNEQF
v_call: TRBV27; cdr3_length: 13; j_call: TRBJ1-4; cdr3_aa: ASSRQGGHGEKLF
v_call: TRBV19; cdr3_length: 11; j_call: TRBJ1-4; cdr3_aa: ASSGTSNEKLF
v_call: TRBV21-1; cdr3_length: 15; j_call: TRBJ2-1; cdr3_aa: ASSRAGTSISYNEQF
v_call: TRBV7-9; cdr3_length: 13; j_call: TRBJ1-1; cdr3_aa: ASSLETLGDTEAF
v_call: TRBV6-6; cdr3_length: 7; j_call: TRBJ1-6; cdr3_aa: ASSSPLH
v_call: TRBV10-3; cdr3_length: 11; j_call: TRBJ2-5; cdr3_aa: AISESEGETQY
v_call: TRBV6-1; cdr3_length: 12; j_call: TRBJ2-7; cdr3_aa: ASSEDRGPYEQY
v_call: TRBV6-6; cdr3_length: 9; j_call: TRBJ1-5; cdr3_aa: ASSSNQPQH